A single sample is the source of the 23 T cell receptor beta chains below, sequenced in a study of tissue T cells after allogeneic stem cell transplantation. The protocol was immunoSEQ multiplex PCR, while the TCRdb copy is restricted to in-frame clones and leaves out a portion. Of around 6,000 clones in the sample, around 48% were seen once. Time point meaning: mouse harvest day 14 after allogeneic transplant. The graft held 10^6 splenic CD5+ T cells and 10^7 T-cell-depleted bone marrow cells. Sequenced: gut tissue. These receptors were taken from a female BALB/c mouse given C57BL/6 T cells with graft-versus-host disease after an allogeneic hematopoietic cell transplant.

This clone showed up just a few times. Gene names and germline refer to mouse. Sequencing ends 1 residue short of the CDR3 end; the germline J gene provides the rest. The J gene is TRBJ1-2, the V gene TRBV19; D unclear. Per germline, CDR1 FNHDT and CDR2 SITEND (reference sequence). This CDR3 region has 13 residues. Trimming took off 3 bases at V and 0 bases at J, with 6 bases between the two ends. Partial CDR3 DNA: TGTGCCAGCAGTACGCACGCAAACTCCGACTACACC. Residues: CASSTHANSDYT. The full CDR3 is CASSTHANSDYTF.

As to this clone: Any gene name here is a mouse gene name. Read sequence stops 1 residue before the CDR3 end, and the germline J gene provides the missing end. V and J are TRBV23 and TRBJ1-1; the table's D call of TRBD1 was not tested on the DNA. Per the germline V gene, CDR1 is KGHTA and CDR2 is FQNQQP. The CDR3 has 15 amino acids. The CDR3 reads CSSSHRTGINTEVFF. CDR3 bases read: TGCTCCAGCAGTCACCGGACAGGGATCAACACAGAAGTCTTC.

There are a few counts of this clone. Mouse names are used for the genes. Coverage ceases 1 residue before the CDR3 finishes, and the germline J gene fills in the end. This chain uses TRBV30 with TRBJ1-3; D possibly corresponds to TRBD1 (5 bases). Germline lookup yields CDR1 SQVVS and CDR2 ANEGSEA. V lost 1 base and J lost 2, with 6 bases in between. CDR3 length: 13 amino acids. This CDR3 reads CSSRVRAGNTLYF. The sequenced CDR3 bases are TGTAGTTCTAGAGTCAGGGCTGGAAATACGCTCTAT.

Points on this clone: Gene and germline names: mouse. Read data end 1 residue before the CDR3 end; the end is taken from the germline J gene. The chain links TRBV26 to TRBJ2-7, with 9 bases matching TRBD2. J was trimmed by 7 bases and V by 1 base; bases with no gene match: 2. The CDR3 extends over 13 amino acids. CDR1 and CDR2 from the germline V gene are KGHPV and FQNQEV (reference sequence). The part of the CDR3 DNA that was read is TGTGCCAGCAGTCTGTTGGGGGGGCGAGAACAGTAC. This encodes CASSLLGGREQY. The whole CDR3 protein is CASSLLGGREQYF.

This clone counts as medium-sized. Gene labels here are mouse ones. The DNA read from the CDR3 is TGTGCCAGCAGCTTAGAACTGGGGGGTGCGAGTGAACAGTAC. Protein sequence: CASSLELGGASEQY. The whole CDR3 sequence is CASSLELGGASEQYF. The chain has TRBV3 and TRBJ2-7, with TRBD2 matching over 9 bases. The CDR3 is cut off 1 residue early in the read; its end comes from the germline J gene. The V and J ends lost 1 base and 6 bases, in that order; junction bases with no gene match: 7. The germline V gene has CDR1 SNHLY and CDR2 FYNGKV (reference sequence). The CDR3 runs 15 residues.

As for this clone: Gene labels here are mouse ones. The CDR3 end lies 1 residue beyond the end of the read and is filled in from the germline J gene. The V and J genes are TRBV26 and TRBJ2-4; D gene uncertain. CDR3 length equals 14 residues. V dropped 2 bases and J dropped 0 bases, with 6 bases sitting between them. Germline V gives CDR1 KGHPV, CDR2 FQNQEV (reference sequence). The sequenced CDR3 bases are TGTGCCAGCAGTCTGGACGAAAGTCAAAACACCTTGTAC. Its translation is CASSLDESQNTLY. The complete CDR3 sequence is CASSLDESQNTLYF.

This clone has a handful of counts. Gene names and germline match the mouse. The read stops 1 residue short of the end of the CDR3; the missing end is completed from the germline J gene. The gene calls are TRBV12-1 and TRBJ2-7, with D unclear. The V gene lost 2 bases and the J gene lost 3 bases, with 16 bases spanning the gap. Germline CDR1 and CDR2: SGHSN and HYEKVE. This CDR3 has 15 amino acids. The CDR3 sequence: CASSPLGGILYEQYF. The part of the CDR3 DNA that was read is TGTGCCAGCTCTCCCTTGGGAGGTATCCTCTATGAACAGTAC.

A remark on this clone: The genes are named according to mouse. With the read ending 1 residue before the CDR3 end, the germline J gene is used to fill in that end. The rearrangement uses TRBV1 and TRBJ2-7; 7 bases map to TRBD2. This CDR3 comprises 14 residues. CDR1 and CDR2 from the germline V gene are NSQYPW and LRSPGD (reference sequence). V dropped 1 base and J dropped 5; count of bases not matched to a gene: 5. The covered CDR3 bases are TGCACCTGCAGTGCAGTGGGGGGTTCCCATGAACAGTAC. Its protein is CTCSAVGGSHEQY. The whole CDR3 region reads CTCSAVGGSHEQYF.

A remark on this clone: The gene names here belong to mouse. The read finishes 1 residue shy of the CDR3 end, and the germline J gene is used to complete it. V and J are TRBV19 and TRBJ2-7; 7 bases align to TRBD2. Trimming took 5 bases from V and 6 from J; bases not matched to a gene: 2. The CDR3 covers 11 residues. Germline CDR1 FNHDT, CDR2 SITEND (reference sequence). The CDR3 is CASSDWAEQYF. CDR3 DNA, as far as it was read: TGTGCCAGCAGCGACTGGGCTGAACAGTAC.

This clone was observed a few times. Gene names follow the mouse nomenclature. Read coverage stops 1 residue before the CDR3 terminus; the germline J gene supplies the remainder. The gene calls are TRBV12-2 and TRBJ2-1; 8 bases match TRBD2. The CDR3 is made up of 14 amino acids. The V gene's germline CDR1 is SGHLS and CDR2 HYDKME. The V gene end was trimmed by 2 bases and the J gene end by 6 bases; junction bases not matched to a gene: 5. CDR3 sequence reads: CASSPWGGLAEQFF. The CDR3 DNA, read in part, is TGTGCCAGCTCTCCGTGGGGGGGGCTTGCTGAGCAGTTC.

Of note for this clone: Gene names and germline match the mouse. The CDR3: CASGAGGAHEQYF. The CDR3 DNA, read in part, is TGTGCCAGCGGTGCTGGGGGGGCGCATGAACAGTAC. The V call is TRBV13-2, the J call TRBJ2-7; 10 bases line up with TRBD2. The CDR3 is cut off 1 residue early in the read; its end comes from the germline J gene. This CDR3 has 13 amino acids. Germline CDR1 reads NNHNN; CDR2 reads SYGAGS (reference sequence). V shed 3 bases, J shed 5 bases, and the junction held 2 bases outside the gene matches.

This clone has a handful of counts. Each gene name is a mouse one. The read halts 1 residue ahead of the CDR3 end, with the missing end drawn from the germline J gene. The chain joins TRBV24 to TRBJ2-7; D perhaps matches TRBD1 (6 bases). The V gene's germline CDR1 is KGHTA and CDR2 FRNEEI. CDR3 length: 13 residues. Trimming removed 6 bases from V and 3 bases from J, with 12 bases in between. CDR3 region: CASSRDTCYEQYF. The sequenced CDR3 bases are TGTGCCAGCAGCCGGGACACATGCTATGAACAGTAC.

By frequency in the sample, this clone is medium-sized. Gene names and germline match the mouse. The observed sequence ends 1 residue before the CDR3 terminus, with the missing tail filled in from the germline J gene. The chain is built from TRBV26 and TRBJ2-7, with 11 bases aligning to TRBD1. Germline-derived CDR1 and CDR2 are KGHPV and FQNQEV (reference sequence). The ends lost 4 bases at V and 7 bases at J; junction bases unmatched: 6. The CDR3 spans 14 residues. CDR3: CASSPGTGGREQYF. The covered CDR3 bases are TGTGCCAGCAGTCCTGGGACAGGGGGGAGAGAACAGTAC.

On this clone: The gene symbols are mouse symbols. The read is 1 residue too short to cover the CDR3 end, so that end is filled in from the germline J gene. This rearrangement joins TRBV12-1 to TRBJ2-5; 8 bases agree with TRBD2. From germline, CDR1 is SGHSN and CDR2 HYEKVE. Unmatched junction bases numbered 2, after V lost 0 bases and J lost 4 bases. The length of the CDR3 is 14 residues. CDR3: CASSLAWGEDTQYF. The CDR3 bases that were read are TGTGCCAGCTCTCTCGCCTGGGGGGAAGACACCCAGTAC.

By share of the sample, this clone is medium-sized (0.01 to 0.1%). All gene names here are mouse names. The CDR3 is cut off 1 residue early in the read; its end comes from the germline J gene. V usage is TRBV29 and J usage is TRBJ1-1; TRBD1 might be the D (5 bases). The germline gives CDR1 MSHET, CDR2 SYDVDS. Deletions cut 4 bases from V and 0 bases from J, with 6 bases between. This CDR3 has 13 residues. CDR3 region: CASSSGQNTEVFF. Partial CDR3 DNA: TGTGCTAGCAGTTCGGGACAGAACACAGAAGTCTTC.

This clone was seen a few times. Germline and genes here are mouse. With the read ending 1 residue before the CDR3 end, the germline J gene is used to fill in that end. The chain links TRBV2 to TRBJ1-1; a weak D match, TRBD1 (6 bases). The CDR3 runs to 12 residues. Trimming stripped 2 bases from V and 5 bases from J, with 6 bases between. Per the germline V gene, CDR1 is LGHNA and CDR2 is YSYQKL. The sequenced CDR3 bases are TGTGCCAGCAGCCAACAGGGGACAGAAGTCTTC. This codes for CASSQQGTEVF. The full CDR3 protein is CASSQQGTEVFF.

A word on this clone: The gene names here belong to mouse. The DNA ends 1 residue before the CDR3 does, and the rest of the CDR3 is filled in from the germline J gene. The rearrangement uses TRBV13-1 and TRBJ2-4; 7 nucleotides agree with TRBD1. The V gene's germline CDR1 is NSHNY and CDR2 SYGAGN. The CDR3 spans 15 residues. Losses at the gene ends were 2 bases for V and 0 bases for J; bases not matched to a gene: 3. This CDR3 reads CASSDRGSSQNTLYF. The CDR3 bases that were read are TGTGCCAGCAGTGACAGGGGGTCTAGTCAAAACACCTTGTAC.

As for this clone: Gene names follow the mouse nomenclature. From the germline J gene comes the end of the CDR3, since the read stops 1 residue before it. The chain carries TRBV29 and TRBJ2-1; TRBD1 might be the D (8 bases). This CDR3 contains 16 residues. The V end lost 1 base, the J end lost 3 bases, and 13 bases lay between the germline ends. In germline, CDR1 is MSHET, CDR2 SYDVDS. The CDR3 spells CASSLFTGGGYAEQFF. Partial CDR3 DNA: TGTGCTAGCAGTTTATTTACAGGGGGGGGCTATGCTGAGCAGTTC. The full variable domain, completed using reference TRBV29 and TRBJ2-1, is DMKVTQMPRYLIKRMGENVLLECGQDMSHETMYWYRQDPGLGLQLIYISYDVDSNSEGDIPKGYRVSRKKREHFSLILDSAKTNQTSVYFCASSLFTGGGYAEQFFGPGTRLTVL.

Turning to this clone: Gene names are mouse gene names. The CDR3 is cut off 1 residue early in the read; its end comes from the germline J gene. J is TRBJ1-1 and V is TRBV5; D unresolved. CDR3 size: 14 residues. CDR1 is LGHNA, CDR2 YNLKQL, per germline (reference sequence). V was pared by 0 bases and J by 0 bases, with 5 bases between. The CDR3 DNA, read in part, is TGTGCCAGCAGCCAAGAGGCAGCAAACACAGAAGTCTTC. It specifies CASSQEAANTEVF. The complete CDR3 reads CASSQEAANTEVFF.

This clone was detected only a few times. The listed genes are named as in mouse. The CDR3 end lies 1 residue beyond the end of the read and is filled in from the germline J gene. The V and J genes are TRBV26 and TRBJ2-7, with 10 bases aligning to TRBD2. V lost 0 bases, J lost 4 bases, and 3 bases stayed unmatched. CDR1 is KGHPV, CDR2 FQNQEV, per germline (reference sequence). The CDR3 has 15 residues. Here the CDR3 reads CASSLSAGGAYEQYF. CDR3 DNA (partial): TGTGCCAGCAGTCTGTCGGCTGGGGGGGCTTATGAACAGTAC.

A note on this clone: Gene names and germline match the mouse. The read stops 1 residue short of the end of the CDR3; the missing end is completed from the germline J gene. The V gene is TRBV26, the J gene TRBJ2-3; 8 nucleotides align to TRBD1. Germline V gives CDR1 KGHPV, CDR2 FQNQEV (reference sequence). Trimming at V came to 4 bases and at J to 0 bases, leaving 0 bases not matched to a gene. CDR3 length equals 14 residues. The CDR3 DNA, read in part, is TGTGCCAGCAGTCACAGGGGGAGTGCAGAAACGCTGTAT. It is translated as CASSHRGSAETLY. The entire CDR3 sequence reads CASSHRGSAETLYF.

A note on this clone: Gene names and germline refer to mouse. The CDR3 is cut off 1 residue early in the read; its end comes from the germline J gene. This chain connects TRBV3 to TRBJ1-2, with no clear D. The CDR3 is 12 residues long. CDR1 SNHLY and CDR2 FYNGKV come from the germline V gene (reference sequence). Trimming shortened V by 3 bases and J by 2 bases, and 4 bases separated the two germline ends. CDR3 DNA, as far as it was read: TGTGCCAGCAGCTTCCAGAACTCCGACTACACC. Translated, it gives CASSFQNSDYT. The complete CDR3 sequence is CASSFQNSDYTF.

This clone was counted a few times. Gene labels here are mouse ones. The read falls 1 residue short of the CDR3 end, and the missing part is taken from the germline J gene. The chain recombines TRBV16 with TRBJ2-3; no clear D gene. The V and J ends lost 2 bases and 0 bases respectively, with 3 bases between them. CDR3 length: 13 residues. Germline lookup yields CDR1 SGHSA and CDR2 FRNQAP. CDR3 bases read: TGTGCAAGCAGCTTAACTAGTGCAGAAACGCTGTAT. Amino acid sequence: CASSLTSAETLY. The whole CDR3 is CASSLTSAETLYF.